The 25 T cell receptor beta chains presented below share a single source sample, sequenced in a study of graft-versus-host responses after intestinal transplantation. Antigen specificity for these receptors is unknown. Profiled with immunoSEQ multiplex PCR; TCRdb holds only in-frame clones, not every one. Of some 88,000 clones listed, about 92% are singletons. The sequenced sample was unstimulated CD8+ T cells sorted from spleen or lymph node cells, obtained before intestinal transplant. All receptors derive from a human donor who received an intestinal transplant.

The chain couples TRBV2 to TRBJ1-4, with 10 bases aligning to TRBD1. This CDR3 spans 13 amino acids. From germline, CDR1 is SNHLY and CDR2 FYNNEI. After removal of 8 bases from V and 8 bases from J, the junction contained 5 bases not matched to a gene. CDR3 in amino acids: CASSGTGEEKLFF. In nucleotides, the CDR3 is TGTGCCAGCTCCGGGACAGGGGAAGAAAAACTGTTTTTT.

This chain connects TRBV7-2 to TRBJ1-2, with TRBD1 matching over 11 bases. The J segment lost 6 bases and the V segment lost 2 bases, leaving 8 bases of the junction unmatched. The germline CDR1 and CDR2 sequences are SGHTA and FQGNSA. The CDR3 contains 16 residues. The CDR3 DNA reads as TGTGCCAGCAGCTTAAAAGGACAGGGGGCTTCGGATGGCTACACCTTC. Its protein is CASSLKGQGASDGYTF. The whole variable domain, filled in from reference TRBV7-2 and TRBJ1-2, reads GAGVSQSPSNKVTEKGKDVELRCDPISGHTALYWYRQSLGQGLEFLIYFQGNSAPDKSGLPSDRFSAERTGGSVSTLTIQRTQQEDSAVYLCASSLKGQGASDGYTFGSGTRLTVV.

The chain links TRBV30 to TRBJ2-7; 7 bases are a match to TRBD2. Germline trimming cut 2 bases from V and 2 bases from J; bases unmatched to any gene: 9. CDR1 and CDR2 from the germline V gene are GTSNPN and SVGIG (reference sequence). This CDR3 has 15 amino acids. The CDR3 region has the DNA TGTGCCTGGAGTTCCGCCGGGAGGATGCCCTACGAGCAGTACTTC. Translated: CAWSSAGRMPYEQYF.

This chain connects TRBV4-3 to TRBJ1-2; D remains unclear. Trimming left V 1 base short and J 0 bases short, with 9 bases between. The CDR3 contains 15 residues. The germline V gene has CDR1 LGHNA and CDR2 YSLEER. The CDR3 spells CASSQGAATNYGYTF. CDR3 DNA: TGCGCCAGCAGCCAAGGGGCTGCTACTAACTATGGCTACACCTTC.

The chain is built from TRBV7-2 and TRBJ2-7; 8 nucleotides align to TRBD1. The CDR3 has 15 residues. The trim removed 4 bases at V and 0 bases at J, leaving 5 bases unmatched. Germline V gene lookup returns CDR1 SGHTA and CDR2 FQGNSA. The CDR3 nucleotides are TGTGCCAGCAGCTCTACAGGGGGGAGCTCCTACGAGCAGTACTTC. This sequence encodes CASSSTGGSSYEQYF.

This sequence joins TRBV4-3 and TRBJ1-1; maybe TRBD1 (5 bases). Germline CDR1 LGHNA, CDR2 YSLEER. V lost 2 bases to trimming and J lost 1 base, with 14 bases between them. This CDR3 comprises 16 residues. As DNA, the CDR3 is TGCGCCAGCAGCCAAAGCGTCCAGGGAACGAACACTGAAGCTTTCTTT. Its translation: CASSQSVQGTNTEAFF.

The rearrangement joins TRBV6-4 to TRBJ2-3; 8 nucleotides agree with TRBD2. With 7 bases clipped from V and 3 bases from J, the junction kept 18 bases outside the gene matches. Per the germline V gene, CDR1 is MRHNA and CDR2 is SNTAGT. This CDR3 has 18 amino acids. The DNA for the CDR3 is TGTGCCAGCACCCTTTCCAGCGGGGGCCACTCAAGGACAGATACGCAGTATTTT. Protein sequence: CASTLSSGGHSRTDTQYF.

Only one count was recorded for this clone. V gene TRBV18 combines with J gene TRBJ2-3, with D possibly TRBD2 on 6 matching bases. Germline loops: CDR1 KGHSH, CDR2 LQKENI. The length of the CDR3 is 17 residues. Trimming took 1 base from V and 1 from J, leaving 15 bases between them. CDR3 sequence reads: CASSPLAAGTGTDTQYF. For the CDR3, the DNA is TGTGCCAGCTCACCACTTGCCGCGGGGACTGGCACAGATACGCAGTATTTT.

V and J are TRBV4-1 and TRBJ2-7, with TRBD2 as a possible D gene (5 bases). Trimming removed 1 base from V and 2 bases from J, with 12 bases in between. Germline V gene sequence: CDR1 MGHRA, CDR2 YSYEKL. The CDR3 spans 15 residues. In DNA form, the CDR3 reads TGCGCCAGCAGCCAAGCGTCTAGCAGCACCTACGAGCAGTACTTC. This encodes CASSQASSSTYEQYF.

The chain recombines TRBV16 with TRBJ1-1; D is undetermined. This CDR3 spans 14 amino acids. The V end lost 5 bases, the J end lost 0 bases, and 10 bases lay between the germline ends. The germline V gene has CDR1 KGHSY and CDR2 FQNENV. CDR3: CASSTQNMNTEAFF. The CDR3 nucleotides read TGTGCCAGCAGCACACAGAACATGAACACTGAAGCTTTCTTT.

The CDR3 bases are TGTGCCAGCAGCGCCACTAGCGGGTACAATGAGCAGTTCTTC. Translation gives CASSATSGYNEQFF. This chain connects TRBV7-9 to TRBJ2-1; TRBD2 agrees at 9 bases. The CDR3 sequence is 14 residues long. V lost 5 bases, J lost 4 bases, and 3 bases stayed unmatched. The V gene's germline CDR1 is SEHNR and CDR2 FQNEAQ (reference sequence).

This sequence joins TRBV30 and TRBJ1-1; D is unclear. The CDR3 spans 13 residues. Germline V gene data show CDR1 as GTSNPN and CDR2 as SVGIG (reference sequence). Trimming took off 0 bases at V and 0 bases at J, with 5 bases between the two ends. CDR3 in DNA: TGTGCCTGGAGTGTTCAATTGAACACTGAAGCTTTCTTT. Its translation: CAWSVQLNTEAFF. Drawing the rest from reference TRBV30 and TRBJ1-1, the complete variable domain is SQTIHQWPATLVQPVGSPLSLECTVEGTSNPNLYWYRQAAGRGLQLLFYSVGIGQISSEVPQNLSASRPQDRQFILSSKKLLLSDSGFYLCAWSVQLNTEAFFGQGTRLTVV.

The chain carries TRBV5-1 and TRBJ1-1; 7 bases match TRBD1. The V gene's germline CDR1 is SGHRS and CDR2 YFSETQ. The CDR3 totals 16 residues. V was pared by 2 bases and J by 3 bases, with 10 bases of the junction left unmatched. The DNA for the CDR3 is TGCGCCAGCAGCTTAATAGGGGGCGGCGGCGACACTGAAGCTTTCTTT. Translated, it gives CASSLIGGGGDTEAFF.

The genes are TRBV2 and TRBJ2-3, with 16 positions matching TRBD2. The CDR3 totals 17 residues. The V segment lost 0 bases and the J segment 6 bases; nucleotides outside the gene matches: 3. CDR1 is SNHLY and CDR2 is FYNNEI in the germline V gene. CDR3 protein: CASSEAGLAGGPDTQYF. The CDR3 nucleotides read TGTGCCAGCAGTGAAGCGGGACTAGCGGGGGGGCCCGATACGCAGTATTTT.

The J gene is TRBJ2-5, the V gene TRBV7-2; weak D call: TRBD1 (7 bases). The V end lost 0 bases, the J end lost 3 bases, and 17 bases lay between the germline ends. The germline CDR1 and CDR2 sequences are SGHTA and FQGNSA. The CDR3 extends over 17 amino acids. The CDR3 loop is CASSLAGAGGLEETQYF. In DNA form, the CDR3 reads TGTGCCAGCAGCTTAGCGGGGGCAGGGGGGTTGGAAGAGACCCAGTACTTC.

This clone was recorded only once. V usage is TRBV27 and J usage is TRBJ2-7; 10 nucleotides align to TRBD2. The CDR3 totals 15 residues. Germline trimming cut 2 bases from V and 2 bases from J; bases unmatched to any gene: 3. CDR1 and CDR2 (germline): MNHEY, SMNVEV (reference sequence). The CDR3 DNA reads TGTGCCAGCAGTTTAGTAGCGGGGGGTCCCTACGAGCAGTACTTC. It translates to CASSLVAGGPYEQYF.

This clone came up once. This chain links TRBV30 with TRBJ1-5; TRBD1 matches at 8 bases. The CDR3 sequence is 16 residues long. With 0 bases clipped from V and 5 bases from J, the junction kept 9 bases outside the gene matches. Looked up from germline, CDR1 is GTSNPN and CDR2 is SVGIG (reference sequence). The CDR3 sequence: CAWSVRGQGGDQPQHF. DNA for the CDR3: TGTGCCTGGAGTGTACGAGGACAGGGAGGGGATCAGCCCCAGCATTTT.

The chain employs TRBV5-1 and TRBJ2-3; 8 nucleotides match TRBD1. The CDR3 extends over 15 amino acids. Trimming cost V 2 bases and J 2 bases; bases outside gene matches: 4. Germline lookup yields CDR1 SGHRS and CDR2 YFSETQ. CDR3 bases: TGCGCCAGCAGCTTACGGCAGGGGGCCACAGATACGCAGTATTTT. Amino acid sequence: CASSLRQGATDTQYF.

The chain is built from TRBV2 and TRBJ2-3, with 10 bases that match TRBD2. This CDR3 spans 16 amino acids. The junction had 4 bases not matched to a gene; V was cut back by 3 bases and J by 1 base. Germline CDR1 is SNHLY and CDR2 is FYNNEI. The DNA for the CDR3 is TGTGCCAGCAGTGATGGGACTAGCGACGGCACAGATACGCAGTATTTT. Translation: CASSDGTSDGTDTQYF.

The chain carries TRBV9 and TRBJ1-3; tentative D call: TRBD1 (5 bases). The CDR3 covers 15 residues. CDR1 is SGDLS, CDR2 YYNGEE, per germline. V was pared by 0 bases and J by 2 bases, with 9 bases between. The CDR3 DNA is TGTGCCAGCAGCGTAGTGGGGGGAACTGGAAACACCATATATTTT. This encodes CASSVVGGTGNTIYF.

The rearrangement links TRBV10-1 to TRBJ2-2; no clear D. V lost 5 bases to trimming and J lost 4 bases, with 8 bases between them. The CDR3 loop spans 13 amino acids. Germline lookup yields CDR1 WNHNN and CDR2 SYGVQD (reference sequence). The CDR3 loop reads CASSSLSTGELFF. The CDR3 coding sequence is TGCGCCAGCAGTAGCCTATCCACCGGGGAGCTGTTTTTT.

The chain joins TRBV30 to TRBJ1-5; D is perhaps TRBD1 (5 bases). Trimming shortened V by 3 bases and J by 0 bases, and 9 bases separated the two germline ends. The CDR3 sequence is 14 residues long. Per the germline V gene, CDR1 is GTSNPN and CDR2 is SVGIG (reference sequence). CDR3 nucleotide sequence: TGTGCCTGGAGCCCAGGGTATAGCAATCAGCCCCAGCATTTT. This sequence encodes CAWSPGYSNQPQHF. The full variable domain, its missing parts supplied by reference TRBV30 and TRBJ1-5, is SQTIHQWPATLVQPVGSPLSLECTVEGTSNPNLYWYRQAAGRGLQLLFYSVGIGQISSEVPQNLSASRPQDRQFILSSKKLLLSDSGFYLCAWSPGYSNQPQHFGDGTRLSIL.

The chain links TRBV11-2 to TRBJ1-2; the D gene is possibly TRBD1 (5 bases). Germline V CDR1 and CDR2: SGHAT, FQNNGV. V shed 4 bases and J shed 5 bases, with 14 bases lying between them. The CDR3 is made up of 14 amino acids. CDR3 protein: CASSSGPEVYGYTF. CDR3 DNA sequence: TGTGCCAGCAGCTCAGGGCCAGAGGTGTATGGCTACACCTTC. Full variable domain (rest looked up from reference TRBV11-2 and TRBJ1-2): EAGVAQSPRYKIIEKRQSVAFWCNPISGHATLYWYQQILGQGPKLLIQFQNNGVVDDSQLPKDRFSAERLKGVDSTLKIQPAKLEDSAVYLCASSSGPEVYGYTFGSGTRLTVV.

The rearrangement uses TRBV4-3 and TRBJ1-2, with D unclear. Per germline, CDR1 LGHNA and CDR2 YSLEER. Deletions cut 0 bases from V and 2 bases from J, with 10 bases between. The CDR3 totals 15 residues. CDR3 bases: TGCGCCAGCAGCCAAGAAAGTGGGCAGAACTATGGCTACACCTTC. Encoded protein: CASSQESGQNYGYTF.

The rearrangement links TRBV6-5 to TRBJ1-1; 9 bases map to TRBD1. Germline-derived CDR1 and CDR2 are MNHEY and SVGAGI. The CDR3 totals 15 residues. V lost 5 bases, J lost 4 bases, and 8 bases stayed unmatched. The CDR3 spells CASSTRDRVGTEAFF. The CDR3 region has the DNA TGTGCCAGCAGTACACGGGACAGGGTCGGCACTGAAGCTTTCTTT.